Given below is one T cell receptor (beta chain) in context. The sample is drawn from a study of blood T cell repertoires in COVID-19. From germline, CDR1 is MNHNY and CDR2 SVGAGI (reference sequence). V shed 7 bases and J shed 4 bases, with 13 bases lying between them. This CDR3 is 14 amino acids long. Using immunoSEQ multiplex PCR, the repertoire was profiled, and TCRdb retains in-frame clones only, with some absent. In the table there are a few hundred thousand clones, 81% of which are singletons. This sequence was found in a human donor with acute or convalescent COVID-19. The donor label of this sample is uncertain. Sequences were obtained from peripheral blood. The V call is TRBV6-6, the J call TRBJ2-2, with a possible D match to TRBD2 (5 bases). The CDR3 DNA is TGTGCCAGCAACCCCGGGGATCCCACCGGGGAGCTGTTTTTT. This gives the protein CASNPGDPTGELFF.